Listed here is a single T cell receptor beta chain. The record originates from a study of blood T cell repertoires in COVID-19. As for the study in general: Sites in the United States, Italy and Spain provided acute and convalescent COVID-19 samples. PBMCs, B-cell-depleted T cells, or T cells were the source of the cDNA or gDNA that made up the material.

V shed 0 bases and J shed 5 bases, with 13 bases lying between them. This CDR3 spans 15 amino acids. From germline, CDR1 is SGHTA and CDR2 FQGNSA. Methods used by the authors: Researchers report that nucleated cell counts were estimated from reference gene primer amplification. Sequencing was performed with immunoSEQ multiplex PCR; in TCRdb, only in-frame clones are kept and a portion is missing. The DNA was the basis for D and trimming; V, J and clone size are from that table. This sample carries about 120,000 clones, roughly 79% of them seen once, and the ten largest clones take more than 9%. The chain combines TRBV7-2 with TRBJ2-5; D is unclear. The receptor's source is a human donor in a cohort sampled during active COVID-19. The material sequenced was peripheral blood. This CDR3 reads CASSLAPQVWETQYF. The CDR3 nucleotides are TGTGCCAGCAGCTTAGCACCCCAGGTTTGGGAGACCCAGTACTTC.